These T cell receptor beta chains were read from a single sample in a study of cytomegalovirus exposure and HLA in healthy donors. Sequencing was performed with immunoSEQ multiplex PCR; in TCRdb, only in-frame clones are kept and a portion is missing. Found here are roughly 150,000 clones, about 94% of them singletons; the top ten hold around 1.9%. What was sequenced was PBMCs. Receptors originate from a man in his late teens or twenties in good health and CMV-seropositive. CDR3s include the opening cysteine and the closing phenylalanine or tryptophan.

CDR3aa: CASSEDLTGRYGYTF; v_gene: TRBV2; j_gene: TRBJ1-2
CDR3aa: CASSKDPPSGHTGELFF; v_gene: TRBV7-7; j_gene: TRBJ2-2
CDR3aa: CASSLSGSGRSGELFF; v_gene: TRBV27; j_gene: TRBJ2-2
CDR3aa: CASSLYHRTGGLWGNYGYTF; v_gene: TRBV27; j_gene: TRBJ1-2
CDR3aa: CASNWGDEQFF; v_gene: TRBV5-1; j_gene: TRBJ2-1
CDR3aa: CASSTTGGGEKLFF; v_gene: TRBV28; j_gene: TRBJ1-4
CDR3aa: CASRSGTETYEQYF; v_gene: TRBV6-6; j_gene: TRBJ2-7
CDR3aa: CASRDTSGRPYQETQYF; v_gene: TRBV27; j_gene: TRBJ2-5
CDR3aa: CATYGTGYGYTF; v_gene: TRBV14; j_gene: TRBJ1-2
CDR3aa: CASSPGQGSGNTIYF; v_gene: TRBV5-1; j_gene: TRBJ1-3
CDR3aa: CASSLLDRVQETQYF; v_gene: TRBV28; j_gene: TRBJ2-5
CDR3aa: CASSRGGRTSNEKLFF; v_gene: TRBV6-4; j_gene: TRBJ1-4
CDR3aa: CASSFGDRGYYGYTF; v_gene: TRBV28; j_gene: TRBJ1-2
CDR3aa: CASSQEGQGETQYF; v_gene: TRBV5-1; j_gene: TRBJ2-5
CDR3aa: CASRPGTKVYEQYF; v_gene: TRBV2; j_gene: TRBJ2-7
CDR3aa: CASSQGGSNYGYTF; v_gene: TRBV4-1; j_gene: TRBJ1-2
CDR3aa: CASSEIAGYNEQFF; v_gene: TRBV19; j_gene: TRBJ2-1
CDR3aa: CATSRGGLATEKQFF; v_gene: TRBV15; j_gene: TRBJ2-1
CDR3aa: CASSPHRDRGGGYTF; v_gene: TRBV7-8; j_gene: TRBJ1-2
CDR3aa: CATSREGQGAYNEQFF; v_gene: TRBV15; j_gene: TRBJ2-1
CDR3aa: CASSMWGGNQPQHF; v_gene: TRBV19; j_gene: TRBJ1-5
CDR3aa: CASSLGQGAGDTQYF; v_gene: TRBV27; j_gene: TRBJ2-3
CDR3aa: CASSDTELPGNTIYF; v_gene: TRBV14; j_gene: TRBJ1-3
CDR3aa: CASSSALAGDGTGELFF; v_gene: TRBV5-4; j_gene: TRBJ2-2
CDR3aa: CASSQETLTDTQYF; v_gene: TRBV4-2; j_gene: TRBJ2-3
CDR3aa: CASSLYGGEETQYF; v_gene: TRBV11-2; j_gene: TRBJ2-5
CDR3aa: CASSLFSYEQYF; v_gene: TRBV5-1; j_gene: TRBJ2-7
CDR3aa: CASSLRRDEQFF; v_gene: TRBV11-3; j_gene: TRBJ2-1